This T cell receptor (beta chain) originates from a study of molecular identifiers for immune sequencing clone quantification (dated by TCRdb to between 2018 and 2020). Looking at the study overall: For a replicate experiment, RNA from around 20,000 or 99,000 naive CD8 T cells was divided into five aliquots, and four of the five aliquots were sequenced. CD8 T cells were used in a methods study to benchmark molecular-identifier clustering-based TCR repertoire sequencing (MIDCIRS) and TCR RNA copy counting.

General conclusions and limits of the study: Spiked-in Jurkat TCR RNA equal to a single cell's worth was reported to be detectable even within 1,100,000 naive CD8 T cells. The sizes of highly expanded clones could end up underestimated when identical TCR molecules share a barcode. In CMV-specific effector cells, over 99% of molecules were held by clones above 20 RNA copies, whereas under 1% of molecules were held by such clones in naive cells. Modeling gave about three recovered TCR RNA copies per cell versus around 9.9 by digital PCR, implying about 30% capture efficiency. The naive libraries included spiked-in Jurkat TCR RNA (10 copies' worth), and this Jurkat TCR RNA is not part of the donor repertoire. When barcode sub-clustering was not used, chimeric consensus sequences inflated TCR diversity, with chimeras reaching as high as 47%.

Naive CD8 T cell libraries were made from approximately 20,000 to 1,000,000 sorted cells using 10%, 30% or 50% of purified RNA. Naive CD8 T cells, defined as CD8+CD4-CCR7+CD45RA+, were FACS-sorted into RLT Plus buffer on a BD FACSAria II. To test detection sensitivity, Jurkat RNA equal to around 10 TCR copies was added to samples of roughly 19,000-1,100,000 naive CD8 T cells. CD8 T cells were enriched using RosetteSep CD8+ T Cell Enrichment Cocktail and Ficoll-Paque, and the enriched cells then underwent ACK red cell lysis. CDR1 and CDR2 were assigned from the germline V gene as SGHDN and FVKESK. The CDR3 runs 12 residues from the cysteine to the phenylalanine. The entry retains the CDR3 DNA only, 36 bases that are in frame from base 1. Trimming takes 0 bases from V and 6 bases from J, and the germline ends sit 6 bases apart. This clonotype was seen a single time. No antigen is known for it. This may stem from a read error, because a much larger clone lies one nucleotide away.

The library was produced with PCR. Sequenced on an Illumina HiSeq 4000. Bulk TCR libraries were generated as previously described, with the TCR primers listed in Table S5 used. The Qiagen AllPrep DNA/RNA kit was used to purify total RNA. Before any analysis, reads coming from multiple sequencing runs of the same library were combined into one pool. The authors processed their data as follows. Reads were retained only if an exact TCR constant sequence was present, and the retained reads were trimmed to 150 nt and grouped according to their 12-nt molecular barcodes. Reads in each barcode group were sub-clustered using a 15% Levenshtein threshold, and a quality-weighted consensus sequence was built for each RNA molecule. Non-functional sequences were filtered out, along with any lower-count sequence sitting one edit away from another sequence. Based on a fit of two negative binomial distributions, barcode sub-clusters having less than 20% of the maximum read count were discarded. TCRdb ran its own pipeline on the public reads, namely fastp trimming at Q25 and MiXCR clone calling, and kept in-frame beta chains. Each CDR3 protein gets just one entry, which takes the most common genes and DNA from the rows behind it. What appears here as the V and J calls and clone size reflects TCRdb's work, not the paper's. The sample table shows approximately 90,000 distinct CDR3 sequences, and 21% are seen once. The ten most abundant clones make up 1% to 1.2% of the sample.

Sequences were obtained from naive CD8+ T cells from blood, with Jurkat cell RNA spiked in. The label giving this sample's cell subset or site can be read as: FACS-sorted CD8+CD4-CCR7+CD45RA+ naive T cells. This sequence was found in a human donor in good health. Some libraries in this study had Jurkat cell RNA spiked in. Recombination connected TRBV14 to TRBJ2-7, with the D gene not clear enough to name. The nucleotide sequence reads TGTGCCAGCAGCCAAGACCCCCTCGAGCAGTACTTC. It is translated as CASSQDPLEQYF.